One and the same sample provided the 12 T cell receptor beta chains below, sequenced in a study of beta chain features in type 1 diabetes (dated by TCRdb to between 2018 and 2020). Receptor libraries were prepared by the immunoSEQ multiplex PCR assay. The entire isolated RNA was reverse transcribed using the High Capacity cDNA Reverse Transcription Kit, and thus expressed TCRB transcripts were sequenced. TCRdb took this table from immuneACCESS and kept in-frame rearrangements with V and J called. Such tables lack part of the clones; where checked against another copy, unresolved V genes explain under half of the gap, and the rest is unexplained. The sample has approximately 100,000 clones on record, 40% of them singletons. Clones ranked in the top ten supply over 0.05% of the sample. Sequenced: stem cell memory CD4+ T cells from blood. The intended sense of this specimen's cell subset or site label: stem cell-like memory CD4+ T cells. These receptors were collected from a woman aged 18-29 years in good health.

At least ten counts were recorded for this clone. This sequence joins TRBV30 and TRBJ2-7; possibly TRBD1 for D (5 bases). The V gene's germline CDR1 is GTSNPN and CDR2 SVGIG (reference sequence). This CDR3 comprises 11 residues. V lost 5 bases, J lost 3 bases, and 8 bases lay in between. The CDR3 region is CAWGRDYEQYF. For the CDR3, the DNA is TGTGCCTGGGGCAGGGACTACGAGCAGTACTTC.

This clone was counted only a few times. This sequence joins TRBV28 and TRBJ1-2; D uncertain. This CDR3 comprises 14 residues. The germline V and J ends were trimmed by 4 bases and 5 bases, with 14 bases remaining between them. Germline V gene lookup returns CDR1 MDHEN and CDR2 SYDVKM. The CDR3 nucleotides read TGTGCCAGCAGTTCCCCCGGGGTATTGTATGGCTACACCTTC. Residues: CASSSPGVLYGYTF.

The rearrangement uses TRBV7-3 and TRBJ1-1; D remains ambiguous. V was cut by 4 bases and J by 2 bases, with 8 bases left in between. The CDR3 covers 13 residues. The V gene's germline CDR1 is SGHTA and CDR2 FQGTGA. The CDR3 loop reads CASSSWPNTEAFF. CDR3 bases: TGTGCCAGCAGCTCGTGGCCCAACACTGAAGCTTTCTTT. Full variable domain (rest looked up from reference TRBV7-3 and TRBJ1-1): GAGVSQTPSNKVTEKGKYVELRCDPISGHTALYWYRQSLGQGPEFLIYFQGTGAADDSGLPNDRFFAVRPEGSVSTLKIQRTERGDSAVYLCASSSWPNTEAFFGQGTRLTVV.

V and J are TRBV30 and TRBJ2-1; maybe TRBD2 (6 bases). There are 17 residues in the CDR3. V lost 3 bases, J lost 9 bases, and 27 bases lay in between. Germline V gene data show CDR1 as GTSNPN and CDR2 as SVGIG (reference sequence). The DNA of the CDR3 is TGTGCCTGGAGCGGCCTTGGTGGAGCGGGCAAGTGGATTGAGCAGTTCTTC. Residues: CAWSGLGGAGKWIEQFF.

This clone occurred a few times. J is TRBJ2-7 and V is TRBV5-1; D call uncertain. Trimming took off 5 bases at V and 2 bases at J, with 14 bases between the two ends. Germline V gene sequence: CDR1 SGHRS, CDR2 YFSETQ. The CDR3 sequence is 14 residues long. The CDR3 region has the DNA TGCGCCAGCAGTCTTAACATGGCGGCCTACGAGCAGTACTTC. It translates to CASSLNMAAYEQYF.

This chain joins TRBV5-1 and TRBJ2-7; 9 nucleotides line up with TRBD1. Trimming at V came to 3 bases and at J to 4 bases, leaving 5 bases not matched to a gene. The V gene's germline CDR1 is SGHRS and CDR2 YFSETQ. The CDR3 is 14 amino acids. CDR3 sequence (DNA): TGCGCCAGCAGCTCGGGACAGGGTTTATACGAGCAGTACTTC. Encoded protein: CASSSGQGLYEQYF.

This chain links TRBV4-2 with TRBJ1-5, with TRBD1 as a possible D gene (5 bases). V shed 1 base and J shed 7 bases, with 14 bases lying between them. Germline V gene sequence: CDR1 LGHNA, CDR2 YNFKEQ. The CDR3 runs 15 residues. This CDR3 is CASSQGRQGDQPQHF. DNA of the CDR3: TGTGCCAGCAGCCAAGGTCGGCAGGGCGACCAGCCCCAGCATTTT.

This clone was found a few times. The chain has TRBV7-9 and TRBJ1-1; 8 nucleotides align to TRBD1. CDR1 is SEHNR and CDR2 is FQNEAQ in the germline V gene (reference sequence). The CDR3 length is 18 residues. Trimming at V came to 4 bases and at J to 2 bases, leaving 15 bases not matched to a gene. The CDR3 DNA reads as TGTGCCAGCAGCTCTCCCGGACAGGGCCTCCGTACAAACACTGAAGCTTTCTTT. Amino acids: CASSSPGQGLRTNTEAFF.

This clone occurred a few times. V and J are TRBV7-3 and TRBJ2-3; the match to TRBD2 covers 9 bases. This CDR3 has 16 amino acids. The V gene's germline CDR1 is SGHTA and CDR2 FQGTGA. The ends lost 2 bases at V and 4 bases at J; junction bases unmatched: 7. CDR3 bases: TGTGCCAGCAGCTTACCGCGGGAGGGCGGAGCAGATACGCAGTATTTT. It encodes CASSLPREGGADTQYF.

This clone was counted between two and nine times. The chain couples TRBV2 to TRBJ1-4; possibly TRBD1 for D (5 bases). V was cut by 3 bases and J by 4 bases, with 12 bases left in between. This CDR3 comprises 15 residues. CDR1 and CDR2 from the germline V gene are SNHLY and FYNNEI. CDR3 coding DNA: TGTGCCAGCAGTGATCCGACAGCGAGTAATGAAAAACTGTTTTTT. Protein sequence: CASSDPTASNEKLFF.

This clone was counted a few times. The CDR3 nucleotides are TGCGCCAGCAGCCAAGGACTAGCGGGAGCCCGTCAAGATACGCAGTATTTT. It codes for CASSQGLAGARQDTQYF. This chain uses TRBV4-3 with TRBJ2-3; 12 bases align to TRBD2. The J segment lost 5 bases and the V segment lost 1 base, leaving 7 bases of the junction unmatched. CDR1 and CDR2 from the germline V gene are LGHNA and YSLEER. The CDR3 sequence is 17 residues long.

This chain links TRBV7-9 with TRBJ2-3; tentative D call: TRBD2 (5 bases). Trimming took off 5 bases at V and 4 bases at J, with 10 bases between the two ends. The V gene's germline CDR1 is SEHNR and CDR2 FQNEAQ (reference sequence). The CDR3 consists of 13 residues. CDR3 amino acids: CASSPRRADTQYF. CDR3 DNA: TGTGCCAGCAGCCCCCGGCGGGCAGATACGCAGTATTTT.